The clone carrying this T cell receptor beta chain showed up just once. The table came from immunoSEQ multiplex PCR; TCRdb's copy has only in-frame clones and leaves some out. The table has 80,000 to 95,000 clones, over 75% seen once; the top ten hold approximately 0.67%. These data come from a study of OX40 agonist ivuxolimab in advanced cancers. Study-level information: Every 2 weeks, ivuxolimab was infused into the patients intravenously at between 0.01 and 10 mg/kg. Two cutaneous melanoma patients and one hepatocellular carcinoma patient, three in all, had partial responses.

The clonotype was recovered from an adult with an advanced solid tumor such as melanoma, head and neck, liver or kidney cancer. The specimen was CD4+ or CD8+ T cells sorted from blood, collected in a trial of the OX40 agonist ivuxolimab.

CDR3 nucleotides: TGCAGCGTTAACAGCCTCTATAGCAATCAGCCCCAGCATTTT. This translates into CSVNSLYSNQPQHF. The chain employs TRBV29-1 and TRBJ1-5; the D is unclear. V gave up 5 bases and J gave up 0 bases, with 11 bases separating them. Germline V lookup: CDR1 SQVTM, CDR2 ANQGSEA. This CDR3 has 14 amino acids.